This T cell receptor beta chain was recovered during a study of shared clonotypes between healthy human individuals. The CDR3 totals 17 residues. Study-wide points: Estimated richness values were generally larger in naive subsets than in memory subsets.

Naive CD8 isolation took CD45RO-negative cells positively selected for CCR7 and excluded terminally differentiated effector memory CD45RA+ cells. Sorted-subset replicate PCRs used 200 ng DNA, tens of thousands of T cell genomes. Method: immunoSEQ multiplex PCR; TCRdb's copy keeps in-frame clones and lacks some. The sample holds about 2.2 million clones; just over 90% are singletons and the top ten take around 1.7%. To note about this clone: Its matching antigen is unknown.

The rearrangement links TRBV1 to TRBJ1-5. TRBV1 is noted as a pseudogene. The sample taken for sequencing was naive CD8+ T cells from PBMCs. This TCR came from a man in his late teens or twenties in good health. Some clones in this sample may be carry-over from other donors' samples. The CDR3 sequence is CTSSRLEGSNSNQPQHF. The DNA of the CDR3 is TGCACCAGCAGCCGCCTCGAGGGGAGTAATAGCAATCAGCCCCAGCATTTT.